This paragraph reports one T cell receptor (beta chain). The data were taken from a study of blood T cell repertoires in COVID-19. Study as a whole: Acute-phase and convalescent COVID-19 samples originated in the United States, Italy and Spain. From T cells, B-cell-depleted T cells, or PBMCs came the material, which was cDNA or gDNA.

V shed 2 bases, J shed 2 bases, and the junction held 7 bases outside the gene matches. CDR3 length equals 16 residues. Germline V gene data show CDR1 as MNHEY and CDR2 as SVGAGI. How the authors handled the data: Reference gene primer amplification gave nucleated cell count estimates. Profiling relied on immunoSEQ multiplex PCR, and the TCRdb table lists in-frame clones only, not all of them. V and J calls and clone size come straight from that table; D and trimming were deduced from the DNA. There are about 200,000 clones in the sample; around 90% occur only once, and 20% to 25% lies in the top ten.

Sample: peripheral blood. The chain uses TRBV6-5 and TRBJ1-2, with 8 bases that match TRBD1. This receptor was taken from a man between 60 and 75 years old with active or convalescent COVID-19. CDR3 nucleotide sequence: TGTGCCAGCAGTTACGCCCGGACAGGGCGGAACTATGGCTACACCTTC. Amino acids: CASSYARTGRNYGYTF.